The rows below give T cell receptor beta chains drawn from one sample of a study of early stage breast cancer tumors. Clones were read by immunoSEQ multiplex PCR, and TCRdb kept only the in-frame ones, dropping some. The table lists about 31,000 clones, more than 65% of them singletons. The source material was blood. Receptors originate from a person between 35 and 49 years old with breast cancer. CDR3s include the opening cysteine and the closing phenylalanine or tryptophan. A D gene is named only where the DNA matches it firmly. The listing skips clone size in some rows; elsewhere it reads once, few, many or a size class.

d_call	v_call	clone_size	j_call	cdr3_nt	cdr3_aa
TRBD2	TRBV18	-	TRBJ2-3	TGTGCCAGCTCACAAACTAGCGGGGCAAGCACAGATACGCAGTATTTT	CASSQTSGASTDTQYF
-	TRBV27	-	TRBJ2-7	TGTGCCAGCAGCACCTTTTCGTTTAGGAGAGGTGGCTCCTACGAGCAGTACTTC	CASSTFSFRRGGSYEQYF
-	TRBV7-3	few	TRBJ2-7	TGTGCCAGCAGCTTAAACCCCACTAAGCAACTGTACTTC	CASSLNPTKQLYF
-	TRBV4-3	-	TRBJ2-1	TGCGCCAGCGGTCACGGGACAAGGCAGTTCTTC	CASGHGTRQFF
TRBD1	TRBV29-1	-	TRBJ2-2	TGCAGCGTTGAAAAAGGGACAGGGACCGGGGAGCTGTTTTTT	CSVEKGTGTGELFF
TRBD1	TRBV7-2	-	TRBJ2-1	TGTGCCAGCAGCTCCTCGACAGGGGGCGGTGGCAATGAGCAGTTCTTC	CASSSSTGGGGNEQFF
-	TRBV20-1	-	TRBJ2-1	TGCAGTGCTCTACGCCGCCCCGAGCAGTTCTTC	CSALRRPEQFF
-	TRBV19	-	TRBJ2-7	TGTGCCCTCTTGGGAGCGGTATTGGGTTACGAGCAGTACTTC	CALLGAVLGYEQYF
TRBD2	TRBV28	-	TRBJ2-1	TGTGCCAGCACATCGGCGGGACTAGCGGGTTACAATGAGCAGTTCTTC	CASTSAGLAGYNEQFF
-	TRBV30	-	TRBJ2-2	TGTGCCTGGAGTCGTAGTCCCGGGGAGCTGTTTTTT	CAWSRSPGELFF
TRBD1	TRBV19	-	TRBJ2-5	TGTGCCAGTAGTATGGGGGACAGGAGGGGAGAGACCCAGTACTTC	CASSMGDRRGETQYF
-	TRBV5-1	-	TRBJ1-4	TGCGCCAGCAGCTTGGAGGAGGCACAGGGCCGGAGCGAAAAACTGTTTTTT	CASSLEEAQGRSEKLFF
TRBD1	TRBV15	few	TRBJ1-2	TGTGCCACCAGCGGCGGACAGGGGGCCTATGGCTACACCTTC	CATSGGQGAYGYTF
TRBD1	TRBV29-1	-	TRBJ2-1	TGCAGCGTTCGAGAGACAGGGGCTTTGTTTGAGCAGTTCTTC	CSVRETGALFEQFF
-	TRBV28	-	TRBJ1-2	TGTGCCAGCAGTTTACGGACAAACTATGGCTACACCTTC	CASSLRTNYGYTF
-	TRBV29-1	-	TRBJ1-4	TGCAGCGCCTCGGACGGAACAACTAATGAAAAACTGTTTTTT	CSASDGTTNEKLFF
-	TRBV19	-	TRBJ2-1	TGTGCCAGTAGTATGTCTGGCTCCTACAATGAGCAGTTCTTC	CASSMSGSYNEQFF
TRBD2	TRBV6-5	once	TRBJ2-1	TGTGCCAGCAGTTCAAGCGGGAGCCCTTACAATGAGCAGTTCTTC	CASSSSGSPYNEQFF
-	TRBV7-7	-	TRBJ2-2	TGTGCCAGCAGCAAAGGAGGGGGCATTGAGGCCGGGGAGCTGTTTTTT	CASSKGGGIEAGELFF
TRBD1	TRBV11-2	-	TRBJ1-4	TGTGCCAGCAACCACAGGGGGGAGGATGAAAAACTGTTTTTT	CASNHRGEDEKLFF
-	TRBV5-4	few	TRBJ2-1	TGTGCCAGCAGCTCCCGACAGGACAATGAGCAGTTCTTC	CASSSRQDNEQFF
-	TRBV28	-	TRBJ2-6	TGTGCCAGCAGCCCATCCTTAGGTGGGGCCAACGTCCTGACTTTC	CASSPSLGGANVLTF
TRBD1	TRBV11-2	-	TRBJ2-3	TGTGCCAGCAGCATCGGACAGGCTACAGATACGCAGTATTTT	CASSIGQATDTQYF
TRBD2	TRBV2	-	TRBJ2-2	TGTGCCAGCAGGGGGGGAAGCGGGAGCGAACACACCGGGGAGCTGTTTTTT	CASRGGSGSEHTGELFF
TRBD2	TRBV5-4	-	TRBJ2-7	TGTGCCAGCAGCTTGTCTAGCGGGAGTGACTACGAGCAGTACTTC	CASSLSSGSDYEQYF
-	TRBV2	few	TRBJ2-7	TGTGCCAGCAGTGAGCAGGGCCCCTACGAGCAGTACTTC	CASSEQGPYEQYF
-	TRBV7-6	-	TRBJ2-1	TGTGCCAGCAGCTCGTGGATGGAGGGGGAGCAGTTCTTC	CASSSWMEGEQFF
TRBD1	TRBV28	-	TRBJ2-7	TGTGCCAGCAGTTCGGGACAGCCCCCCGAGCAGTACTTC	CASSSGQPPEQYF
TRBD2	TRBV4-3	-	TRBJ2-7	TGCGCCAGCAGCCAAGACCCGACTAGCCTTACCTACGAGCAGTACTTC	CASSQDPTSLTYEQYF
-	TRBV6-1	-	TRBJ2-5	TGTGCCAGCAGTGGAATCCGAGGGGAGACCCAGTACTTC	CASSGIRGETQYF
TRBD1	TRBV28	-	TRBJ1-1	TGTGCCAGCAGTTCCCGGGACAGGGGTTATACTGAAGCTTTCTTT	CASSSRDRGYTEAFF
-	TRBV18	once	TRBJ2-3	TGTGCCAGCTCACCTACTCGGGGGGATACGCAGTATTTT	CASSPTRGDTQYF
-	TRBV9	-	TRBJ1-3	TGTGCCAGCAGCGTAGGATTGTCAGGGGAGAGAAACACCATATATTTT	CASSVGLSGERNTIYF
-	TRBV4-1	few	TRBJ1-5	TGCGCCAGCAGCCAAGATCCGAGACAGGATTATCAGCCCCAGCATTTT	CASSQDPRQDYQPQHF
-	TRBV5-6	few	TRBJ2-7	TGTGCCAGCAGCTCCGTCACACCATACGAGCAGTACTTC	CASSSVTPYEQYF
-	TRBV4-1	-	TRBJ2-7	TGCGCCAGCAGCCAATTAACGGGCGAGCAGTACTTC	CASSQLTGEQYF
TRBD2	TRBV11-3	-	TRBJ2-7	TGTGCCAGCAGCTTGGGCGGTCGGACACCGACTAGCGGGAACTACGAGCAGTACTTC	CASSLGGRTPTSGNYEQYF
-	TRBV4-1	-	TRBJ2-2	TGCGCCAGCAGGCAAGAGGGGGGAGTGGCCGGGGAGCTGTTTTTT	CASRQEGGVAGELFF
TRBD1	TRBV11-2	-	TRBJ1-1	TGTGCCAGCAGCTTCTTACAGGGGACGACTGAAGCTTTCTTT	CASSFLQGTTEAFF
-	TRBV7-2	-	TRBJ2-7	TGTGCCAGCAGCGCCCAGGGGAGCGGACTCTCCTACGAGCAGTACTTC	CASSAQGSGLSYEQYF